This passage covers 13 T cell receptor beta chains from one sample sequenced in a study of graft-versus-host responses after intestinal transplantation (dated by TCRdb to the early 2020s). The library was built by means of the immunoSEQ multiplex PCR assay. Held by TCRdb, this immuneACCESS table contains in-frame sequences only and omits some clones. Under half of the omission traces to an unresolved V gene where checked; the cause of the rest is unknown. The sample records 60,000 or so clones, roughly 89% of which are singletons. The ten biggest clones cover roughly 2.8% of the sample. Sequencing was performed on PBMCs, taken 118 days after intestinal transplantation. The receptor set was obtained from a human patient who received an intestinal transplant, so some T cells may come from the graft donor.

For the CDR3, the DNA is TGTGCCAGCAGGACCAGGGGGCGCGACTACGAGCAGTACTTC. Protein sequence: CASRTRGRDYEQYF. This sequence joins TRBV6-1 and TRBJ2-7, with 8 bases that match TRBD1. The CDR3 is 14 residues long. With 6 bases clipped from V and 3 bases from J, the junction kept 7 bases outside the gene matches. Germline-derived CDR1 and CDR2 are MNHNS and SASEGT.

The V call is TRBV21-1, the J call TRBJ2-1; the listed D gene, TRBD2, was not tested against the DNA. TRBV21-1 represents a pseudogene. The length of the CDR3 is 16 residues. The CDR3 is CASSKALAGAYNEQFF. As DNA, the CDR3 is TGTGCCAGCAGCAAAGCTCTAGCGGGAGCCTACAATGAGCAGTTCTTC.

This clone was observed once. CDR3: CASSQGSLRPYEQYF. CDR3 bases: TGCGCCAGCAGCCAAGGAAGTCTGCGCCCCTACGAGCAGTACTTC. The chain links TRBV4-1 to TRBJ2-7; D gene ambiguous. In germline, CDR1 is MGHRA, CDR2 YSYEKL. The CDR3 covers 15 residues. V lost 1 base to trimming and J lost 2 bases, with 12 bases between them.

The chain has TRBV28 and TRBJ2-5; 13 positions match TRBD2. This CDR3 comprises 18 residues. J was trimmed by 5 bases and V by 2 bases; bases with no gene match: 11. Germline V lookup: CDR1 MDHEN, CDR2 SYDVKM. This CDR3 is CASSLRLTSGGAGETQYF. The CDR3 nucleotides read TGTGCCAGCAGTTTAAGGTTAACTAGCGGGGGGGCCGGGGAGACCCAGTACTTC.

The CDR3 region is CASSLLQNSYEQYF. For the CDR3, the DNA is TGTGCCAGCAGTTTGTTACAGAACTCCTACGAGCAGTACTTC. V usage is TRBV28 and J usage is TRBJ2-7; D remains unclear. This CDR3 region has 14 residues. Trimming took off 3 bases at V and 0 bases at J, with 9 bases between the two ends. The germline V gene encodes CDR1 MDHEN and CDR2 SYDVKM.

This clone was observed a single time. The chain employs TRBV4-1 and TRBJ2-1; TRBD2 matches 10 bases. The CDR3 has 16 residues. Germline trimming cut 0 bases from V and 4 bases from J; bases unmatched to any gene: 3. Germline lookup yields CDR1 MGHRA and CDR2 YSYEKL. In nucleotides, the CDR3 is TGCGCCAGCAGCCAAGATTTGACTAGCGGGTACAATGAGCAGTTCTTC. Protein sequence: CASSQDLTSGYNEQFF.

The rearrangement joins TRBV19 to TRBJ2-1; D not certain. This CDR3 contains 13 residues. CDR1 is LNHDA and CDR2 is SQIVND in the germline V gene (reference sequence). V lost 3 bases and J 6 bases, leaving 9 bases between the germline ends. The CDR3 sequence: CASSIVAANEQFF. CDR3 in DNA: TGTGCCAGTAGTATCGTGGCGGCCAATGAGCAGTTCTTC.

This chain uses TRBV19 with TRBJ2-7; D is perhaps TRBD2 (6 bases). The V gene's germline CDR1 is LNHDA and CDR2 SQIVND (reference sequence). V lost 1 base and J 5 bases, leaving 9 bases between the germline ends. CDR3 size: 13 residues. CDR3: CASSIGRRDEQYF. The CDR3 bases are TGTGCCAGTAGTATAGGTAGGAGGGACGAGCAGTACTTC.

The V and J genes are TRBV7-2 and TRBJ1-1; possibly TRBD1 for D (6 bases). The V and J ends lost 1 base and 4 bases respectively, with 13 bases between them. Germline CDR1 and CDR2: SGHTA and FQGNSA. The CDR3 loop spans 15 amino acids. The CDR3 DNA reads as TGTGCCAGCAGCTTAGTTGGGGGCGAGGCCACTGAAGCTTTCTTT. Protein: CASSLVGGEATEAFF.

The chain is built from TRBV6-5 and TRBJ2-7, with a possible D match to TRBD1 (6 bases). This CDR3 region has 13 residues. Germline CDR1 and CDR2: MNHEY and SVGAGI. V was trimmed by 5 bases and J by 4 bases, leaving 12 bases between them. The chain's CDR3 is CASSHLDSYEQYF. CDR3 DNA sequence: TGTGCCAGCAGTCATTTGGACAGTTACGAGCAGTACTTC.

The gene calls are TRBV6-1 and TRBJ2-3, with TRBD2 matching over 7 bases. Germline trimming cut 7 bases from V and 4 bases from J; bases unmatched to any gene: 11. The CDR3 has 15 amino acids. Germline loops: CDR1 MNHNS, CDR2 SASEGT. The CDR3 loop reads CASIEAGGWADTQYF. CDR3 sequence (DNA): TGTGCCAGCATCGAGGCCGGGGGGTGGGCAGATACGCAGTATTTT.

This clone was seen only a few times. The V gene is TRBV7-6, the J gene TRBJ2-1; either TRBD1 or TRBD2 may supply D (5 bases each). V shed 3 bases and J shed 10 bases, with 13 bases lying between them. This CDR3 contains 13 residues. Germline V gives CDR1 SGHVS, CDR2 FNYEAQ. CDR3 sequence: CASSLGDRLEQFF. The DNA for the CDR3 is TGTGCCAGCAGCTTGGGGGACCGATTAGAGCAGTTCTTC.

The V call is TRBV5-1, the J call TRBJ2-7, with TRBD1 matching 7 bases. The CDR3 loop spans 15 amino acids. Trimming removed 6 bases from V and 0 bases from J; junction bases left unmatched: 9. Germline CDR1 SGHRS, CDR2 YFSETQ. CDR3 nucleotide sequence: TGCGCCAGCATGAGAGACAGGGCAACCTCCTACGAGCAGTACTTC. Encoded protein: CASMRDRATSYEQYF.